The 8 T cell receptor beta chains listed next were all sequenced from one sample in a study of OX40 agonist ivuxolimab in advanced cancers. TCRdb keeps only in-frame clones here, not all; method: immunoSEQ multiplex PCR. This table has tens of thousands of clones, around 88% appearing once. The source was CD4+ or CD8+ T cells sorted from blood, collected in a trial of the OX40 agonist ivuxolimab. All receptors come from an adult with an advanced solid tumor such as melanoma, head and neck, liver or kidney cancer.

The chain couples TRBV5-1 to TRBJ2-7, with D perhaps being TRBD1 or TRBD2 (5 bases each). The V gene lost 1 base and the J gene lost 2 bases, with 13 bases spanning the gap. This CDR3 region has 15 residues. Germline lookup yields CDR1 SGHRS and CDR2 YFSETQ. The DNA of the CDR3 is TGCGCCAGCAGCTTGACAGAGGGACCGACCTACGAGCAGTACTTC. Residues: CASSLTEGPTYEQYF.

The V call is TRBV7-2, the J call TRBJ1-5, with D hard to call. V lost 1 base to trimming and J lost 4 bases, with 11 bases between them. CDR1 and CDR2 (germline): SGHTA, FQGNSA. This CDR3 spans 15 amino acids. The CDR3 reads CASSLVAHGNQPQHF. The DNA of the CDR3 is TGTGCCAGCAGCTTAGTTGCCCACGGTAATCAGCCCCAGCATTTT.

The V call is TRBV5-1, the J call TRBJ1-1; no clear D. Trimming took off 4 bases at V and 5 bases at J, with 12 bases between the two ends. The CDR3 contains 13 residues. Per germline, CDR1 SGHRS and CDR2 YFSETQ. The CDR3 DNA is TGCGCCAGCAGCATGGAGCCCCAGACTGAAGCTTTCTTT. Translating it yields CASSMEPQTEAFF.

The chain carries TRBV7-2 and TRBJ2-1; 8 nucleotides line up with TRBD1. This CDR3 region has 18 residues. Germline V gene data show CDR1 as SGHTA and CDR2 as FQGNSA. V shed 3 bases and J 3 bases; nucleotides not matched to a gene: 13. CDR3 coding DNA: TGTGCCAGCAGCTTTACAGGGGGTGCGATTCCCCTCTACAATGAGCAGTTCTTC. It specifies CASSFTGGAIPLYNEQFF.

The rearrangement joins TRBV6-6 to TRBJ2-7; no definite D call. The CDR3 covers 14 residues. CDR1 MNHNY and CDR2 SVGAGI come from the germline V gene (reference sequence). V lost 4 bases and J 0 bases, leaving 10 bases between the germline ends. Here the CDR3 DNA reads TGTGCCAGCAGTTCCTTCACCAGCTCCTACGAGCAGTACTTC. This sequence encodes CASSSFTSSYEQYF.

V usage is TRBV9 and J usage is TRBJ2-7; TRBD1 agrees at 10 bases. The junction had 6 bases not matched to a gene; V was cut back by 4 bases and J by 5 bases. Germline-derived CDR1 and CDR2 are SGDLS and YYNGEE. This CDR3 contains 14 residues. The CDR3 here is CASSPRTGGDEQYF. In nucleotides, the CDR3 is TGTGCCAGCAGCCCACGGACAGGGGGTGACGAGCAGTACTTC.

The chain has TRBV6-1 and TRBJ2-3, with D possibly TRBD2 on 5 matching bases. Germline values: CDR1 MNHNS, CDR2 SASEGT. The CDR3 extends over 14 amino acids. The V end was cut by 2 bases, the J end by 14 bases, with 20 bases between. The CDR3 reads CASSESGRTTLGYF. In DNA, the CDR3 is TGTGCCAGCAGTGAAAGCGGCAGGACGACTTTAGGGTATTTT.

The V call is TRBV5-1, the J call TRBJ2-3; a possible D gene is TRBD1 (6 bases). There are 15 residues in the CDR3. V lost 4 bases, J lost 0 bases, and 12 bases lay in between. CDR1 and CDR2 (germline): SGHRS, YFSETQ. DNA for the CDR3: TGCGCCAGCAGCCCCGGACAGACTAGCACAGATACGCAGTATTTT. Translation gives CASSPGQTSTDTQYF.